Listed below are T cell receptor beta chains from one sample, sequenced in a study of regulatory dendritic cells for organ transplantation. Assay used: immunoSEQ multiplex PCR; TCRdb lists only in-frame clones, some missing. The table lists 12,000 or so clones, around 66% of them singletons. Sequencing was done on a sample of memory CD8+ T cells from blood. These receptors were taken from a human donor in good health. Each CDR3 is given with its conserved first and last residue. A D gene is named only where the DNA matches it firmly. Size is omitted from some rows. Given values are once, few, many or a class for expanded clones.

TGTGCCAGCAGCCTCCTTTCTGGCAGCCCCGAGCAGTTCTTC,CASSLLSGSPEQFF,TRBV7-9,NA,TRBJ2-1,NA
TGTGCCAGCAGTCAGACTAGCGGGGGGACCGATACGCAGTATTTT,CASSQTSGGTDTQYF,TRBV6-4,TRBD2,TRBJ2-3,NA
TGTGCCAGCAGCCCCCGGGGCCGGAACACTGAAGCTTTCTTT,CASSPRGRNTEAFF,TRBV7-9,NA,TRBJ1-1,NA
TGCGCCAGCAGTGGAGGAACTAGCAGAAACAATGAGCAGTTCTTC,CASSGGTSRNNEQFF,TRBV10-1,NA,TRBJ2-1,NA
TGCGCCAGCAGCTCTAGCGTAAGCTCCTACGAGCAGTACTTC,CASSSSVSSYEQYF,TRBV4-3,NA,TRBJ2-7,NA
TGTGCCAGCAGTGTAGCGGGAGGGCGCAATGAGCAGTTCTTC,CASSVAGGRNEQFF,TRBV6-4,TRBD2,TRBJ2-1,NA
TGTGCCAGCAGTGAAGCGCGGGACAGGCCCGACAATGAGCAGTTCTTC,CASSEARDRPDNEQFF,TRBV6-1,TRBD1,TRBJ2-1,NA
TGTGCCAGCAGTTTACAGGGTTTCACTAGCACAGATACGCAGTATTTT,CASSLQGFTSTDTQYF,TRBV27,NA,TRBJ2-3,NA
TGTGCCAGCAGCCCCTTGGCAGAATTGCTTACTGTTTCTTTGAGGGCTTTCTTT,CASSPLAELLTVSLRAFF,TRBV11-2,NA,TRBJ1-1,NA
TGTGCCAGCAGCCCTCCCGGCGGGAGGGCCAGCAATGAGCAGTTCTTC,CASSPPGGRASNEQFF,TRBV7-9,TRBD2,TRBJ2-1,NA
TGTGCCAGCAGCCCCCCCTGGCCGGCGGGGGAGATTTACAATGAGCAGTTCTTC,CASSPPWPAGEIYNEQFF,TRBV9,TRBD2,TRBJ2-1,NA
TGTGCCAGCAGTTTATTGGCAGGGAGGTACGAGCAGTACTTC,CASSLLAGRYEQYF,TRBV28,NA,TRBJ2-7,medium-sized
TGTGCCAGCGGGCGGCCGGAGAGGGGCAATGAAAAACTGTTTTTT,CASGRPERGNEKLFF,TRBV21-1,NA,TRBJ1-4,NA
TGTGCCAGCGGAAGACAGAACCAAGAGACCCAGTACTTC,CASGRQNQETQYF,TRBV25-1,NA,TRBJ2-5,NA
TGTGCCAGCAGCTTGGACTCTGCTAATGAGCAGTTCTTC,CASSLDSANEQFF,TRBV2,NA,TRBJ2-1,NA
TGTGCCAGCAGTTTAACAGGGACGGTCTACGAGCAGTACTTC,CASSLTGTVYEQYF,TRBV27,NA,TRBJ2-7,NA
TGTGCCAGCAGCCTCTCTAGCGGGAGCACAGATACGCAGTATTTT,CASSLSSGSTDTQYF,TRBV6-4,TRBD2,TRBJ2-3,NA
TGTGCCAGCAGTTTAACGTCCGGGCGGCTCTATGGCTACACCTTC,CASSLTSGRLYGYTF,TRBV27,NA,TRBJ1-2,NA
TGTGCCAGCATGGGCTCCACAGATACGCAGTATTTT,CASMGSTDTQYF,TRBV2,NA,TRBJ2-3,NA
TGTGCCAGCAGTTACCCTCGGTATAATTCACCCCTCCACTTT,CASSYPRYNSPLHF,TRBV6-5,NA,TRBJ1-6,NA
TGTGCCAGTGGAAACGACGGGTCCTACGAGCAGTACTTC,CASGNDGSYEQYF,TRBV19,NA,TRBJ2-7,NA
TGTGCCAGCTCACCCCTCGACAGGGCATACTACGAGCAGTACTTC,CASSPLDRAYYEQYF,TRBV18,TRBD1,TRBJ2-7,NA
TGTGCCAGCAGCGCCTACGAGCGGGAGAGCTCCTACAATGAGCAGTTCTTC,CASSAYERESSYNEQFF,TRBV9,TRBD2,TRBJ2-1,NA
TGTGCCAGCAGAGCCCCACCGTTAACCTACGAGCAGTACTTC,CASRAPPLTYEQYF,TRBV28,NA,TRBJ2-7,NA
TGTGCCAGCAGGGAAACAATAGCGGGGGGGCCGCGGATTCAGTACTTC,CASRETIAGGPRIQYF,TRBV2,TRBD2,TRBJ2-4,NA
TGTGCCAGCAGCAAAAGGGTCCAGATCATGAACACTGAAGCTTTCTTT,CASSKRVQIMNTEAFF,TRBV21-1,NA,TRBJ1-1,NA
TGTGCCAGCAGTCCCCACATACCCGGAAACACCATATATTTT,CASSPHIPGNTIYF,TRBV6-5,NA,TRBJ1-3,NA
TGCGCCAGCAGCCAAGAGGAGGGGTTTCTAGGCAAAAACATTCAGTACTTC,CASSQEEGFLGKNIQYF,TRBV4-3,NA,TRBJ2-4,NA
TGTGCCAGCAGCTTAGTTGGTGATACGCAGTATTTT,CASSLVGDTQYF,TRBV11-2,NA,TRBJ2-3,NA
TGTGCCAGCAGCCGGCGGGCCTACGAGCAGTACTTC,CASSRRAYEQYF,TRBV7-8,NA,TRBJ2-7,NA
TGTGCCAGCAGCAGGACAGGGGGGAACACTGAAGCTTTCTTT,CASSRTGGNTEAFF,TRBV5-5,TRBD1,TRBJ1-1,NA
TGTGCGGCCGAGCAGGGGGCAACTAATGAAAAACTGTTTTTT,CAAEQGATNEKLFF,TRBV7-9,TRBD1,TRBJ1-4,NA
TGTGCCAGCTCACAAACCGGCAGGGAAGCTTTCTTT,CASSQTGREAFF,TRBV18,NA,TRBJ1-1,NA
TGTGCCACCAGCAGTCTCCCGACTAGCGGGAGTCAGTTCTTC,CATSSLPTSGSQFF,TRBV15,TRBD2,TRBJ2-1,NA
TGCGCCAGCAGCCAAGGGACAGGGATCTACGAGCAGTACTTC,CASSQGTGIYEQYF,TRBV4-3,TRBD1,TRBJ2-7,NA
TGTGCCAGCAGCTCACTAGCGGGGGAATACAATGAGCAGTTCTTC,CASSSLAGEYNEQFF,TRBV6-1,TRBD2,TRBJ2-1,NA
TGTGCCAGCAGCTTGGGGGACAGCTCCTACGAGCAGTACTTC,CASSLGDSSYEQYF,TRBV5-4,TRBD1,TRBJ2-7,NA
TGTGCCAGCAGCGGGGCCTCCTACGAGCAGTACTTC,CASSGASYEQYF,TRBV7-8,NA,TRBJ2-7,few
TGCGCCAGCAGTTGGTCCAGCGGCACCGGGGAGCTGTTTTTT,CASSWSSGTGELFF,TRBV4-1,NA,TRBJ2-2,few
TGTGCCAGCAGTGCCGGACAGTCGATAGGCTCCTACGAGCAGTACTTC,CASSAGQSIGSYEQYF,TRBV6-1,NA,TRBJ2-7,few